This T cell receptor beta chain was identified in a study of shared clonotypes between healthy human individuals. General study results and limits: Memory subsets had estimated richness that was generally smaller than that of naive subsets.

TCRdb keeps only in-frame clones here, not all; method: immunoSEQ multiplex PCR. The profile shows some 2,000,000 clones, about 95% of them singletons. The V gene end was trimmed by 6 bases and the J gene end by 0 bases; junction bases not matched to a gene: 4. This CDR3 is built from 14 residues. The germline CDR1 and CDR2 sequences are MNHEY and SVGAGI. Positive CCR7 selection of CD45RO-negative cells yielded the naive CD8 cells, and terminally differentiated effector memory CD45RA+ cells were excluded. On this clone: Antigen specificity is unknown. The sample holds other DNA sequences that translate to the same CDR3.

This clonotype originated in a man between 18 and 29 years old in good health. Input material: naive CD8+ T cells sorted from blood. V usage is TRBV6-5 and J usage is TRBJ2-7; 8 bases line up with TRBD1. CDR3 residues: CASSTTGGSYEQYF. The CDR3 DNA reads TGTGCCAGCAGCACAACAGGGGGCTCCTACGAGCAGTACTTC.